These T cell receptor beta chains were read from a single sample in a study of blood T cell repertoires in COVID-19. Only in-frame clones appear in the TCRdb table, and some are missing; sequencing was by immunoSEQ multiplex PCR. Here the sample spans fewer than 300,000 clones, around 85% being singletons. Sequencing input: PBMCs or T cells enriched from blood (not recorded which). The receptors derive from a woman younger than 45 who had recovered from COVID-19. The CDR3 runs from the conserved cysteine through the conserved F or W. The size of a clone is reported for some rows only, either as once, few or many, or as a class for expanded clones.

>TRBJ1-5|NA|TRBV15
CATSDDRLSNQPQHF
>TRBJ2-7|NA|TRBV10-1
CASSESNPDMGMYF
>TRBJ1-5|NA|TRBV12-3/TRBV12-4
CASSLWAQPQHF
>TRBJ2-3|NA|TRBV11-2
CASSPGGGLSTDTQYF
>TRBJ2-3|NA|TRBV2
CASSTTSGSTDTQYF
>TRBJ1-4|NA|TRBV5-1
CASSSGQHNEKLFF
>TRBJ2-7|NA|TRBV19
CASSPRTLFYEQYF
>TRBJ1-4|NA|TRBV7-9
CASSLGDYRIATNEKLFF
>TRBJ2-2|NA|TRBV19
CASTPGTSGVFGELFF
>TRBJ2-5|NA|TRBV7-9
CASSGRGRDQETQYF
>TRBJ2-3|few|TRBV6-1
CASSVTGAARTDTQYF
>TRBJ2-5|NA|TRBV5-1
CASGTQGAGETQYF
>TRBJ2-7|NA|TRBV6-2/TRBV6-3
CASSYDRAYEQYF
>TRBJ1-1|NA|TRBV5-1
CASSLARLHTEAFF
>TRBJ1-1|once|TRBV11-2
CASSFERGITEAFF
>TRBJ1-2|NA|TRBV7-9
CASSSRQGGSGYTF
>TRBJ1-2|NA|TRBV11-1
CASSPGRAGNNYGYTF
>TRBJ2-1|NA|TRBV6-5
CASSYLDRGPYNEQFF
>TRBJ2-5|medium-sized|TRBV4-2
CASSQDRGGQETQYF
>TRBJ1-1|NA|TRBV7-9
CASSSRDRDDTEAFF
>TRBJ1-2|NA|TRBV7-8
CASSLQLAVANYGYTF
>TRBJ1-6|NA|TRBV6-5
CASSPRQGARSPLHF
>TRBJ1-2|NA|TRBV5-1
CASSLAGSYGYTF
>TRBJ2-2|NA|TRBV6-1
CASSQGQDPTGELFF
>TRBJ1-2|NA|TRBV18
CASSPPGAGGGYGYTF
>TRBJ1-2|NA|TRBV5-1
CASSFWTDNYGYTF
>TRBJ1-1|few|TRBV5-1
CASSPRDPPNTEAFF
>TRBJ2-5|NA|TRBV18
CASSPPSGRETQYF
>TRBJ2-7|NA|TRBV28
CASSQGSYEQYF
>TRBJ2-5|NA|TRBV3-1/TRBV3-2
CASSPTRLETQYF
>TRBJ2-1|NA|TRBV6-1
CASSEGTSGLPNEQFF
>TRBJ2-2|NA|TRBV3-1/TRBV3-2
CASQKTGATGELFF
>TRBJ2-7|NA|TRBV28
CATRYLYEQYF
>TRBJ1-4|NA|TRBV7-8
CASSPRGQRPSNEKLFF
>TRBJ1-5|NA|TRBV21-1
CASSPEGNQPQHF
>TRBJ1-1|NA|TRBV29-1
CSGQTNTEAFF
>TRBJ1-1|few|TRBV19
CASSIRGRGTEAFF